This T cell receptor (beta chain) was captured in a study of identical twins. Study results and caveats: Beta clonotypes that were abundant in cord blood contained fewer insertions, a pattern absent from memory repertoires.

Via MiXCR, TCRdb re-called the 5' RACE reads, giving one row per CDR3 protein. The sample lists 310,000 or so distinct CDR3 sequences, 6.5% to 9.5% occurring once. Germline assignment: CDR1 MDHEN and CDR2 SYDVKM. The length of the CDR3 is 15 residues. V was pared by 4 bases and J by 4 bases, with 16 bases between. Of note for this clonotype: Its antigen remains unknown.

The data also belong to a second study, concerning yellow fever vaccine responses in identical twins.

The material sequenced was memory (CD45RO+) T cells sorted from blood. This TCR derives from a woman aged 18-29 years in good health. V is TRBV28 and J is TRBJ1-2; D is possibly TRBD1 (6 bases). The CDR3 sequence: CASSSGTLTIYGYTF. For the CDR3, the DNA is TGTGCCAGCAGTTCCGGGACACTGACGATCTATGGCTACACCTTC.